This T cell receptor (beta chain) was identified in a study of breast tumors, draining lymph nodes, adjacent tissues. This clonotype has a count of ten or more. Its antigen is unknown. One entry per CDR3 protein, called by TCRdb with MiXCR from the multiplex PCR reads. The repertoire holds about 230,000 distinct CDR3 sequences, with about 30% as singletons. Overall study findings and caveats: Tumor repertoires ranked between lymph nodes and nontumor tissue in diversity, with V and J gene preferences. That most tumor T cells come from lymph nodes remained unproven. Data fit most tumor T cells coming from lymph node, expanding in tumor. Luminal-like breast cancer showed significantly higher tumor–nontumor repertoire similarity than basal-like.

Breast cancer patients provided tissue from their axillary draining lymph nodes. This receptor was obtained from a female donor with breast cancer. Some clones in this sample may be carry-over from other donors' samples. Sequenced input: axillary lymph node tissue.

CDR3 loop: CASTAGGPYNEQFF. In DNA form, the CDR3 reads TGTGCCAGCACGGCGGGGGGACCTTACAATGAGCAGTTCTTC. This sequence joins TRBV7-9 and TRBJ2-1; 8 bases are shared with TRBD2. There are 14 residues in the CDR3. The V segment lost 7 bases and the J segment 4 bases; nucleotides outside the gene matches: 6. Germline-derived CDR1 and CDR2 are SEHNR and FQNEAQ (reference sequence).